This note documents a single TCR beta chain sequence. The data are from a study of blood T cell repertoires in COVID-19. The wider study: Sites in the United States, Italy and Spain provided acute and convalescent COVID-19 samples.

The V gene end was trimmed by 5 bases and the J gene end by 5 bases; junction bases not matched to a gene: 5. CDR1 is SGHTA, CDR2 FQGTGA, per germline. There are 16 residues in the CDR3. Here immunoSEQ multiplex PCR was the method, and the copy in TCRdb shows in-frame clones only, minus some. The profile shows 150,000 or so clones, roughly nine tenths of them singletons. The chain carries TRBV7-3 and TRBJ2-3, with 15 bases aligning to TRBD2. The specimen was peripheral blood. The TCR was taken from a human donor in a cohort sampled during active COVID-19. Here the CDR3 reads CASSTGLAGGGDTQYF. The CDR3 DNA sequence: TGTGCCAGCAGCACGGGACTAGCGGGGGGAGGAGATACGCAGTATTTT.